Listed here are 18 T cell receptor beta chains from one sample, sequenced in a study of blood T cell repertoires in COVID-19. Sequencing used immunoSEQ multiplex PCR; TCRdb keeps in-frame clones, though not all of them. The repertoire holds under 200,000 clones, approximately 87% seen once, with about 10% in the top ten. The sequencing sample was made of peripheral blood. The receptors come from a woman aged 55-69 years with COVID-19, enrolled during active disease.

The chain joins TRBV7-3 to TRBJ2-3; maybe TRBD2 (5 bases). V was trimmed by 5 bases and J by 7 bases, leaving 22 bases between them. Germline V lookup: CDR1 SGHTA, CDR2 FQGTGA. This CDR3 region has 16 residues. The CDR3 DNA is TGTGCCAGCAGCCCCAACGGGGTTGCTTCTTTGAATACGCAGTATTTT. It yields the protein CASSPNGVASLNTQYF.

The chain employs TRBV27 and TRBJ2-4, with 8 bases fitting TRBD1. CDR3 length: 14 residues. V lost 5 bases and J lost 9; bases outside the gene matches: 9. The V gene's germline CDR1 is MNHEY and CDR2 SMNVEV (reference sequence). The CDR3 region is CASSQDRGWGIQYF. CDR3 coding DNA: TGTGCCAGCAGTCAAGACAGGGGTTGGGGCATTCAGTACTTC.

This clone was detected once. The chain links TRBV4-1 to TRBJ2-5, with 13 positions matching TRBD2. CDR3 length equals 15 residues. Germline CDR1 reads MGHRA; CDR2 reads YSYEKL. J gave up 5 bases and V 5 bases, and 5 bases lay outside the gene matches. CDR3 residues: CASSVLAGGSETQYF. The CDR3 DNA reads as TGCGCCAGCAGCGTACTAGCGGGAGGGTCGGAGACCCAGTACTTC.

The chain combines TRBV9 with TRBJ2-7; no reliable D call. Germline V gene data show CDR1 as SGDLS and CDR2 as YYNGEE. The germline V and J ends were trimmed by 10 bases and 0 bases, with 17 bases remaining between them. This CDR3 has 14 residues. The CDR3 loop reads CAAPPALSSYEQYF. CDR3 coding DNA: TGTGCCGCCCCGCCAGCGTTGAGCTCCTACGAGCAGTACTTC.

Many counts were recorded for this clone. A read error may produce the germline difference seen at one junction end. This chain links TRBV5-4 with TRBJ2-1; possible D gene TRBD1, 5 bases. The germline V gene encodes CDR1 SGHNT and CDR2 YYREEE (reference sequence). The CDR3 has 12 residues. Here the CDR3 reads CASSIRTSLSLF. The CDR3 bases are TGTGCCAGCAGCATCCGGACATCCCTCAGCCTCTTC.

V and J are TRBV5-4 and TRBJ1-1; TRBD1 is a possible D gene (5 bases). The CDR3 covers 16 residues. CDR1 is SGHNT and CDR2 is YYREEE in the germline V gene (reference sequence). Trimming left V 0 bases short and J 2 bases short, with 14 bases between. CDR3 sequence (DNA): TGTGCCAGCAGCTTGGGTAGGGGCTGGACAAACACTGAAGCTTTCTTT. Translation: CASSLGRGWTNTEAFF.

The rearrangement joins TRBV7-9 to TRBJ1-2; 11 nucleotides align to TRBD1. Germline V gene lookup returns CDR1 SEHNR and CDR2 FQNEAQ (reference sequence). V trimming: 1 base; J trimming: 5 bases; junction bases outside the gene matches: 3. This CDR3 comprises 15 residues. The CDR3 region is CASSLEGTGGYGYTF. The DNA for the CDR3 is TGTGCCAGCAGCTTAGAGGGGACAGGGGGGTATGGCTACACCTTC.

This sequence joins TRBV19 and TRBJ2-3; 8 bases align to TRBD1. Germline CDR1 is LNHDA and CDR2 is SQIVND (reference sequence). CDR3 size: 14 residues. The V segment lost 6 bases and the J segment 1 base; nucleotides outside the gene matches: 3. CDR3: CASRRTGRTDTQYF. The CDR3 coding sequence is TGTGCCAGTAGGCGGACAGGGCGCACAGATACGCAGTATTTT.

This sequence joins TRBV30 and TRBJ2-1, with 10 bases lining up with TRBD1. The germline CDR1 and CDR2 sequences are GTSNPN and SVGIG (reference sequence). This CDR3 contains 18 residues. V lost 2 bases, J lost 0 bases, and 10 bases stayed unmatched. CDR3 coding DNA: TGTGCCTGGAGTCGATGGGACAGGGGCAGAGACTCCTACAATGAGCAGTTCTTC. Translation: CAWSRWDRGRDSYNEQFF.

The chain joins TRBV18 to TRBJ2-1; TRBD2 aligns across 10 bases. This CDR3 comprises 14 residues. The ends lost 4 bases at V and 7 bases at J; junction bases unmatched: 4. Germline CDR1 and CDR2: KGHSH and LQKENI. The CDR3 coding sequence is TGTGCCAGCTCACATAGGACTAGCGGAAATGAGCAGTTCTTC. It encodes CASSHRTSGNEQFF.

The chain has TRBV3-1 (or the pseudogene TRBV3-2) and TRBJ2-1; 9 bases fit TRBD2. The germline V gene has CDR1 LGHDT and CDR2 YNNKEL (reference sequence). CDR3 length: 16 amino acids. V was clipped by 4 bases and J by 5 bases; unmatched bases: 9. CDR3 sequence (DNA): TGTGCCAGCAGCCCGAAATGGACTAGCGCTCACAATGAGCAGTTCTTC. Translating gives CASSPKWTSAHNEQFF.

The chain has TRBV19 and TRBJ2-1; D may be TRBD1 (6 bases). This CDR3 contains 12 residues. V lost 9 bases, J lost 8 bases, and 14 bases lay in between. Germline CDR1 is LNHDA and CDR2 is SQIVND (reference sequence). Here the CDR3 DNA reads TGTGCCAGCAACTATGGGGGCTATGAGCAGTTCTTC. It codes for CASNYGGYEQFF.

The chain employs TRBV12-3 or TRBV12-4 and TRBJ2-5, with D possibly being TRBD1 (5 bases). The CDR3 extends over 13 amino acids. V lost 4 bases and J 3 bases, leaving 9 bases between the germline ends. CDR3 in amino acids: CASSWGGKETQYF. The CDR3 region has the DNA TGTGCCAGCAGTTGGGGCGGAAAAGAGACCCAGTACTTC.

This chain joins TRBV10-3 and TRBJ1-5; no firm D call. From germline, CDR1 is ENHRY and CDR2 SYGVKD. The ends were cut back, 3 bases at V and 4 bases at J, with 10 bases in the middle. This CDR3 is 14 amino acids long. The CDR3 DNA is TGTGCCATCAGTGATGCCCGGGGAAATCAGCCCCAGCATTTT. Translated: CAISDARGNQPQHF.

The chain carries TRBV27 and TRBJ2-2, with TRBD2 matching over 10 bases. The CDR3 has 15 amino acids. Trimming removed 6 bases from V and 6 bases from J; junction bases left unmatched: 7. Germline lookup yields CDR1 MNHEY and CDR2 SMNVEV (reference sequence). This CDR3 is CASSFLAGVAGELFF. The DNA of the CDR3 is TGTGCCAGCAGCTTCCTAGCGGGAGTCGCCGGGGAGCTGTTTTTT.

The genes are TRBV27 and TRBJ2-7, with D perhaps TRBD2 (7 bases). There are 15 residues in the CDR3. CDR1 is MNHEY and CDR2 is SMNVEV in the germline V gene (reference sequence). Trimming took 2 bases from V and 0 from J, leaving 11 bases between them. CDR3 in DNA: TGTGCCAGCAGTTTAAAGGGGGGGCACTCCTACGAGCAGTACTTC. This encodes CASSLKGGHSYEQYF.

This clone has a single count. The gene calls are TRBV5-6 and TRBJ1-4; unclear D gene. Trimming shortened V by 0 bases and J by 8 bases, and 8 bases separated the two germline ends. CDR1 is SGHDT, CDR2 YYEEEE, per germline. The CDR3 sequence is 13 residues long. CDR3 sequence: CASSLVLGEKLFF. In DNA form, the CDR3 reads TGTGCCAGCAGCTTGGTTCTAGGCGAAAAACTGTTTTTT.

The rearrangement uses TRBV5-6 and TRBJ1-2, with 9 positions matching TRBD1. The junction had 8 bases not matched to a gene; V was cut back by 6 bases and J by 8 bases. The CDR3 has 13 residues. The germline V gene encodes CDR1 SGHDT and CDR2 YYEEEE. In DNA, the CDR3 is TGTGCCAGCACCCCGCGACAGGGGGGAGGCTACACCTTC. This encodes CASTPRQGGGYTF.